This T cell receptor beta chain was recovered during a study of OX40 agonist ivuxolimab in advanced cancers. General notes on the study: The costimulatory receptor OX40 (CD134) was targeted by ivuxolimab, a fully human IgG2 agonistic monoclonal antibody. The paper describes the monotherapy dose-escalation part (N of about 54 patients) of the phase I trial of ivuxolimab. In the dose-escalation cohort, approximately 82% of patients were male, and the mean age was 60 years with a range of roughly 20 to 79. Three dose-escalation patients achieved partial responses, one with hepatocellular carcinoma and two with cutaneous melanoma. Among the approximately 54 dose-escalation patients, around 20 had hepatocellular carcinoma, approximately 15 melanoma, 9 renal cell carcinoma and 9 head and neck cancer. The purpose of peripheral TCRbeta sequencing was to test whether ivuxolimab changed TCR sequence diversity and led to clonal T-cell expansion. Intravenous ivuxolimab was administered to patients every 2 weeks at six dose levels: 0.01, 0.1, 0.3, 1.5, 3 and 10 mg/kg. Prior anti-PD-1, anti-PD-L1 or anti-CTLA-4 therapy was permitted, and approximately 40% of dose-escalation patients had received checkpoint inhibitors.

Genomic DNA was extracted from sorted cells for sequencing of the TCRbeta CDR3 region. The immunoSEQ Assay was used to sequence the TCRbeta CDR3 regions. Imported from immuneACCESS, the table was reduced by TCRdb to in-frame sequences with V and J called. These copies leave out some clones; in studies compared against another copy, an unresolved V gene accounts for under half, and the cause of the remainder is not known. In this sample the table shows about 52,000 clones, 80% to 90% of which occur a single time. The top ten clonotypes cover 14% of the sample. Worth noting for this clone: Its antigen has not been determined. No much larger clone exists at a distance of one base, and base qualities are not known.

V was cut back by 2 bases and J by 0 bases, leaving a gap of 11 bases between them. The CDR3, from cysteine to phenylalanine, totals 17 residues. The sequence is cut down to CDR3 DNA, 51 bases in frame from base 1. CDR1 and CDR2 were assigned from the germline V gene (reference sequence) as SEHNR and FQNEAQ. Overall results and qualifications from the work: At doses from 0.1 to 3.0 mg/kg, clonal expansion was seen in both CD4+ and CD8+ blood T cells between baseline and week 6. Low levels of normalized T-cell clonal expansion were also seen in some nonresponding patients. The antigen specificity of the clonally expanded peripheral T cells was not determined. In the 0.1-3.0 mg/kg groups, partial responders were among the patients with the lowest normalized peripheral clonal expansion, particularly in CD8+ T cells. After ivuxolimab, CD8+ T cells had more expanded clones than CD4+ T cells on average.

The trial excluded patients who had a history of autoimmune disease or who were on systemic immunosuppression. Peripheral blood for TCR sequencing was collected from all dose cohorts at baseline, on cycle 4 day 1, and on cycle 7 day 1. The samples were taken from a phase I, first-in-human, multicenter, open-label dose-escalation trial of ivuxolimab. The trial enrolled adults with locally advanced or metastatic head and neck squamous cell, hepatocellular, melanoma or renal cell carcinoma. Before TCR sequencing, CD4+ and CD8+ T cells were separately sorted from peripheral blood. The receptor chain draws on TRBV7-9 and TRBJ2-6; no D gene is confidently identified. The sequence was obtained from an adult with an advanced solid tumor such as melanoma, head and neck, liver or kidney cancer. Material: CD4+ or CD8+ T cells sorted from blood, obtained in a trial of the OX40 agonist ivuxolimab. At the DNA level, the sequence is TGTGCCAGCAGCTTAATAGCTGTTCTCTCTGGGGCCAACGTCCTGACTTTC. It is translated as CASSLIAVLSGANVLTF.